This TCR beta chain was sequenced for a study of shared clonotypes between healthy human individuals. Only in-frame clones appear in the TCRdb table, and some are missing; sequencing was by immunoSEQ multiplex PCR. The table includes about 700,000 clones, approximately 79% detected once. The germline gives CDR1 SGHRS, CDR2 YFSETQ. The CDR3 loop spans 14 amino acids. V was pared by 4 bases and J by 6 bases, with 6 bases of the junction left unmatched. The rearrangement uses TRBV5-1 and TRBJ2-1; 8 nucleotides match TRBD1. The TCR originated in a woman in her twenties or thirties in good health. Specimen: memory CD4+ T cells sorted from blood. Subset denoted: CD45RA-negative fraction. The CDR3 bases are TGCGCCAGCAGCGGGGGACAGGAAATCAATGAGCAGTTCTTC. This translates into CASSGGQEINEQFF.